The T cell receptor beta chain described here comes from a study of blood T cell repertoires in COVID-19. Background on the study: PBMCs, B-cell-depleted T cells, or T cells were the source of the cDNA or gDNA that made up the material.

Germline lookup yields CDR1 KGHSH and CDR2 LQKENI. The V end lost 0 bases, the J end lost 5 bases, and 11 bases lay between the germline ends. The CDR3 contains 15 residues. Original processing notes: The assay estimated nucleated cells by amplifying reference gene primers. TCRdb's copy holds only in-frame clones and misses some; the assay was immunoSEQ multiplex PCR. Clone size and the V and J calls come from that table; the DNA yielded D and trimming. The profile shows about 220,000 clones, around 83% of them singletons. The sequencing input was peripheral blood. The TCR comes from a woman in her seventies with COVID-19, enrolled during active disease. V and J are TRBV18 and TRBJ2-1; D might be TRBD2 (6 bases). CDR3 sequence reads: CASSPPGRGDNEQFF. Here the CDR3 DNA reads TGTGCCAGCTCACCACCGGGGCGGGGCGACAATGAGCAGTTCTTC. The whole variable domain, remainder taken from reference TRBV18 and TRBJ2-1, is NAGVMQNPRHLVRRRGQEARLRCSPMKGHSHVYWYRQLPEEGLKFMVYLQKENIIDESGMPKERFSAEFPKEGPSILRIQQVVRGDSAAYFCASSPPGRGDNEQFFGPGTRLTVL.